This passage covers 11 T cell receptor beta chains from one sample sequenced in a study of human T cells and chemical hapten exposure (dated by TCRdb to about 2021). The time point label, read with the paper, signifies: patch test 2, 6 weeks after DPC sensitization. Taken with the paper, the label for treatment or condition translates to: therapeutic diphenylcyclopropenone sensitization with weekly scalp DPC. The method was RACE. TCRdb names NextSeq 500 as the instrument used. TCRdb redid the processing of the public reads, applying fastp at Q25 and MiXCR, and retained in-frame beta chains. Rows with a matching CDR3 protein are joined into one entry that keeps the most common DNA and genes. Present in this sample are over 100,000 distinct CDR3 sequences, about a tenth of which were seen just once. The ten largest clones capture about 3% of the sample. Sequenced material: whole blood, taken in connection with sensitization to the hapten diphenylcyclopropenone (DPC). These receptor sequences come from a woman aged 35 to 49 with alopecia areata. Some clones in this sample may be carry-over from other donors' samples.

This rearrangement joins TRBV12-3 or TRBV12-4 to TRBJ2-5; TRBD2 might be the D (5 bases). The CDR3 spans 14 residues. V was pared by 2 bases and J by 2 bases, with 9 bases between. The CDR3 region is CASSLRTYQETQYF. CDR3 sequence (DNA): TGTGCCAGCAGTTTAAGGACTTATCAAGAGACCCAGTACTTC.

There are a few counts of this clonotype. This chain connects TRBV3-1 to TRBJ1-1, with D possibly being TRBD1 (6 bases). Germline lookup yields CDR1 LGHDT and CDR2 YNNKEL (reference sequence). V gave up 7 bases and J gave up 4 bases, with 16 bases separating them. This CDR3 contains 14 residues. The CDR3 spells CASTSSEGGTEAFF. The CDR3, as DNA: TGTGCCAGCACCTCTTCCGAGGGGGGCACTGAAGCTTTCTTT. The full variable domain, with the rest looked up from reference TRBV3-1 and TRBJ1-1, is DTAVSQTPKYLVTQMGNDKSIKCEQNLGHDTMYWYKQDSKKFLKIMFSYNNKELIINETVPNRFSPKSPDKAHLNLHINSLELGDSAVYFCASTSSEGGTEAFFGQGTRLTVV.

This clonotype was picked up a small number of times. The rearrangement uses TRBV7-2 and TRBJ1-1; tentatively, D is TRBD1 (6 bases). The CDR3 sequence is 13 residues long. Germline-derived CDR1 and CDR2 are SGHTA and FQGNSA. V gave up 4 bases and J gave up 5 bases, with 11 bases separating them. This chain's CDR3 is CASSYQGKTEAFF. CDR3 sequence (DNA): TGTGCCAGCAGCTACCAGGGGAAGACTGAAGCTTTCTTT.

This clonotype was seen a few times. The genes are TRBV3-1 and TRBJ1-6; no clear D gene. CDR1 is LGHDT and CDR2 is YNNKEL in the germline V gene (reference sequence). This CDR3 contains 15 residues. V was pared by 0 bases and J by 6 bases, with 9 bases between. CDR3 in DNA: TGTGCCAGCAGCCAAGACGTCAGGCGTAATTCACCCCTCCACTTT. This encodes CASSQDVRRNSPLHF.

This clonotype was seen more than once but under ten times. J is TRBJ2-7 and V is TRBV2; D may be TRBD2 (5 bases). The ends were cut back, 7 bases at V and 6 bases at J, with 13 bases in the middle. Germline assignment: CDR1 SNHLY and CDR2 FYNNEI. The CDR3 extends over 12 amino acids. The CDR3 is CASTLGGSEQYF. The CDR3 DNA reads TGTGCCAGCACCCTCGGAGGATCCGAGCAGTACTTC.

This clonotype was observed a few times. The junction does not match germline at one end; this may be a read error. The chain recombines TRBV5-5 with TRBJ1-1, with TRBD1 matching 10 bases. There are 14 residues in the CDR3. Germline-derived CDR1 and CDR2 are SGHKS and YYEKEE (reference sequence). The CDR3 DNA is TGTGTCAGCAGCCCGACAGGGGGCTACACTGAAGCTTTCTTT. Amino acids: CVSSPTGGYTEAFF. The full variable domain, rest sourced from reference TRBV5-5 and TRBJ1-1, is DAGVTQSPTHLIKTRGQQVTLRCSPISGHKSVSWYQQVLGQGPQFIFQYYEKEERGRGNFPDRFSARQFPNYSSELNVNALLLGDSALYLCVSSPTGGYTEAFFGQGTRLTVV.

This clonotype has at least ten counts. V is TRBV29-1 and J is TRBJ2-5, with 7 bases that match TRBD2. From germline, CDR1 is SQVTM and CDR2 ANQGSEA. This CDR3 comprises 14 residues. After removal of 7 bases from V and 0 bases from J, the junction contained 8 bases not matched to a gene. CDR3 in amino acids: CSATAGRYQETQYF. CDR3 sequence (DNA): TGCAGCGCCACAGCGGGGCGATACCAAGAGACCCAGTACTTC.

This clonotype appeared many times. The V call is TRBV12-3 or TRBV12-4, the J call TRBJ1-6, with TRBD1 identical over 12 bases. CDR3 length equals 15 residues. J lost 9 bases, V lost 5 bases, and 5 bases had no gene match. In DNA form, the CDR3 reads TGTGCCAGCAGTCTCGGGACAGGGGGCGGTTCACCCCTCCACTTT. Protein: CASSLGTGGGSPLHF.

This clonotype was found a few times. The chain combines TRBV14 with TRBJ2-7; tentative D call: TRBD1 (6 bases). Between the trimmed V and J ends, which lost 2 bases and 6 bases, there was a span of 14 bases. Germline CDR1 is SGHDN and CDR2 is FVKESK. This CDR3 has 14 amino acids. The CDR3 DNA reads as TGTGCCAGCAGCCAACAGGGGCCAGGAGCCGAGCAGTACTTC. As protein: CASSQQGPGAEQYF.

This clonotype was detected many times. This chain connects TRBV7-8 to TRBJ2-6; 10 positions match TRBD1. V shed 2 bases, J shed 4 bases, and the junction held 5 bases outside the gene matches. The CDR3 extends over 17 amino acids. Germline V gives CDR1 SGHVS, CDR2 FQNEAQ. The CDR3 nucleotides read TGTGCCAGCAGCTTAAGACAGGGGGCTTTCGGGGCCAACGTCCTGACTTTC. Translated: CASSLRQGAFGANVLTF. The variable domain in full, completed from reference TRBV7-8 and TRBJ2-6, reads GAGVSQSPRYKVAKRGQDVALRCDPISGHVSLFWYQQALGQGPEFLTYFQNEAQLDKSGLPSDRFFAERPEGSVSTLKIQRTQQEDSAVYLCASSLRQGAFGANVLTFGAGSRLTVL.

The chain employs TRBV7-2 and TRBJ2-3, with TRBD2 identical over 8 bases. With 0 bases clipped from V and 3 bases from J, the junction kept 2 bases outside the gene matches. CDR3 length: 15 amino acids. Germline-derived CDR1 and CDR2 are SGHTA and FQGNSA. The DNA of the CDR3 is TGTGCCAGCAGCTTAGCGGCGGGGGGAACAGATACGCAGTATTTT. It specifies CASSLAAGGTDTQYF. The full variable domain, rest sourced from reference TRBV7-2 and TRBJ2-3, is GAGVSQSPSNKVTEKGKDVELRCDPISGHTALYWYRQSLGQGLEFLIYFQGNSAPDKSGLPSDRFSAERTGGSVSTLTIQRTQQEDSAVYLCASSLAAGGTDTQYFGPGTRLTVL.